This T cell receptor beta chain derives from a study of OX40 agonist ivuxolimab in advanced cancers. Study context: Participants, 80% to 90% male, averaged roughly 60 years of age, ranging from roughly 20 to 85.

Sequencing was performed with immunoSEQ multiplex PCR; in TCRdb, only in-frame clones are kept and a portion is missing. The table lists approximately 35,000 clones, roughly four fifths of them singletons. Exclusion applied to patients with autoimmune disease history or systemic immunosuppression. Researchers took blood at baseline, on cycle 4 day 1, and on cycle 7 day 1. For this clone: Antigen unknown.

After removal of 2 bases from V and 0 bases from J, the junction contained 0 bases not matched to a gene. CDR1 and CDR2 (germline): ENHRY, SYGVKD. The CDR3 loop spans 16 amino acids. Broader study findings: Partial responders at 0.1-3.0 mg/kg showed near-lowest clonal expansion.

Material: CD4+ or CD8+ T cells sorted from blood, obtained in a trial of the OX40 agonist ivuxolimab. V is TRBV10-3 and J is TRBJ2-3; TRBD2 agrees at 12 bases. The origin of this receptor is an adult with an advanced solid tumor such as melanoma, head and neck, liver or kidney cancer. The CDR3 loop reads CAISEGLAGSTDTQYF. The CDR3 nucleotides are TGTGCCATCAGTGAGGGACTAGCGGGGAGCACAGATACGCAGTATTTT.